This T cell receptor (beta chain) was sequenced for a study of CD8+CD57+ T cells in acquired aplastic anemia. The overall study: Across the sorted CD4+ and CD8+ cells, DNA amounts averaged about 3.2 ug.

Worth noting for this clonotype: Its antigen is not known. The germline gene is not matched at one end of the junction; a read error may be the cause.

Using genomic DNA as the template, TCR beta VDJ and CDR3 profiling was carried out. TCRdb redid the calling of the reads with MiXCR, one entry per CDR3 protein. The sample contains approximately 150,000 distinct CDR3 sequences, around 75% of which appear only once. General study points: Comparison of patients with controls identified 25 to 30 shared CD8+ CDR3 sequences. Patients and controls were not found to differ significantly in CD8+ Simpson's diversity.

Sequenced patients had shown CD8+CD57+ cell expansion by flow cytometry. Germline V CDR1 and CDR2: SNHLY, FYNNEI. There are 13 residues in the CDR3. Material for sequencing was sorted CD4+, CD8+, or CD8+CD57+ T cells (not recorded which) from PBMCs. The source is a human donor with aplastic anemia. The V and J genes are TRBV2 and TRBJ2-2; 7 nucleotides agree with TRBD1. The CDR3 nucleotides read TGTGCCAGCAGACAACAGGGGCCCGGGGAGCTGCTTTTT. Its translation: CASRQQGPGELLF.